This entry lists 6 T cell receptor beta chains sequenced from one sample in a study of shared clonotypes between healthy human individuals. Sequencing used immunoSEQ multiplex PCR; TCRdb keeps in-frame clones, though not all of them. The table lists a few hundred thousand clones, about 96% of them singletons, with about 0.057% in the top ten. The sequenced material came from naive CD4+ T cells sorted from blood. Subset given: CD45RA+ positively selected. The origin of the receptors is a woman in her 30s in good health.

V usage is TRBV5-6 and J usage is TRBJ1-2; TRBD1 matches 8 bases. The CDR3 loop spans 14 amino acids. CDR1 is SGHDT and CDR2 is YYEEEE in the germline V gene. With 5 bases clipped from V and 4 bases from J, the junction kept 7 bases outside the gene matches. The DNA for the CDR3 is TGTGCCAGCAGGGACAGGGTTGGTGTCTATGGCTACACCTTC. Translation gives CASRDRVGVYGYTF.

The chain links TRBV15 to TRBJ2-5, with D possibly TRBD1 on 5 matching bases. The germline gives CDR1 LNHNV, CDR2 YYDKDF (reference sequence). The CDR3 has 14 residues. The germline V and J ends were trimmed by 2 bases and 5 bases, with 12 bases remaining between them. CDR3 DNA: TGTGCCACCAGCAGACAGGCAGGGTATGAGACCCAGTACTTC. Translated: CATSRQAGYETQYF.

The chain combines TRBV7-2 with TRBJ2-2, with 7 bases matching TRBD2. This CDR3 contains 14 residues. Germline V gene data show CDR1 as SGHTA and CDR2 as FQGNSA. Trimming cost V 4 bases and J 6 bases; bases outside gene matches: 5. CDR3 in amino acids: CASSSGLGAGELFF. DNA for the CDR3: TGTGCCAGCAGCTCAGGACTAGGGGCCGGGGAGCTGTTTTTT. Based on the CDR3 plus reference TRBV7-2 and TRBJ2-2, the full variable domain is GAGVSQSPSNKVTEKGKDVELRCDPISGHTALYWYRQSLGQGLEFLIYFQGNSAPDKSGLPSDRFSAERTGGSVSTLTIQRTQQEDSAVYLCASSSGLGAGELFFGEGSRLTVL.

V is TRBV5-8 and J is TRBJ2-3, with 8 bases aligning to TRBD2. The ends lost 7 bases at V and 1 base at J; junction bases unmatched: 5. CDR3 length: 14 residues. Germline V gene sequence: CDR1 SGHTS, CDR2 YDEGEE. In DNA, the CDR3 is TGTGCCAGCGGGACTAGGGTTGGCACAGATACGCAGTATTTT. Its translation: CASGTRVGTDTQYF.

The chain joins TRBV7-8 to TRBJ2-5; no clear D. The J call may be incorrect, as the DNA end agrees better with TRBJ2-7. Germline values: CDR1 SGHVS, CDR2 FQNEAQ. The CDR3 consists of 14 residues. The CDR3 DNA reads TGTGCCAGCAGCTTGCGGCTGTCCTCCTACGAGCAGTACTTC. Translating gives CASSLRLSSYEQYF.

The chain uses TRBV4-2 and TRBJ2-2; 10 bases match TRBD2. Germline V CDR1 and CDR2: LGHNA, YNFKEQ. The V segment lost 4 bases and the J segment 5 bases; nucleotides outside the gene matches: 13. This CDR3 comprises 18 residues. The CDR3 here is CASSPGQGSGRGTGELFF. The CDR3 nucleotides are TGTGCCAGCAGCCCTGGACAGGGAAGCGGGAGGGGAACCGGGGAGCTGTTTTTT.